What follows describes a single T cell receptor beta chain. Execution of the assay was at deep level. The assay was immunoSEQ multiplex PCR, and TCRdb's table has in-frame clones only and misses some. The sample gives roughly 1.5 million clones, 95% to 99% of which show up once; 0.4% to 0.45% is in the top ten. This sample was taken from a study of shared clonotypes between healthy human individuals. The CDR3 length is 13 residues. Unmatched junction bases numbered 6, after V lost 6 bases and J lost 5 bases. Germline-derived CDR1 and CDR2 are WNHNN and SYGVQD (reference sequence). The receptor comes from a man aged 30-40 years in good health. The V gene is TRBV10-1, the J gene TRBJ2-5; 7 bases line up with TRBD1. Source material: naive CD4+ T cells sorted from blood. Subset here: CD45RA+ positively selected. The chain's CDR3 is CASSKVRGETQYF. CDR3 DNA: TGCGCCAGCAGCAAAGTCAGGGGGGAGACCCAGTACTTC.